This TCR beta chain originates from a study of shared clonotypes between healthy human individuals. Remarks on this clone: Its antigen is undetermined.

Profiled with immunoSEQ multiplex PCR; TCRdb holds only in-frame clones, not every one. Found here are some 900,000 clones, over 60% of them singletons; the top ten hold approximately 1.5%. CDR1 SGHRS and CDR2 YFSETQ come from the germline V gene. The CDR3 length is 15 residues. V shed 4 bases, J shed 4 bases, and the junction held 7 bases outside the gene matches. Whole-study results and caveats: Relative to memory subsets, naive subsets generally showed larger estimated richness.

This clonotype originated in a young man in good health. The chain carries TRBV5-1 and TRBJ1-2; 10 bases match TRBD1. The sample consisted of memory CD4+ T cells sorted from blood. Sample subset: CD45RA-negative fraction. The CDR3 region has the DNA TGCGCCAGCAGCCCGACAGGGGGCGCAGGCTATGGCTACACCTTC. This gives the protein CASSPTGGAGYGYTF. Together with reference TRBV5-1 and TRBJ1-2, the CDR3 gives the full variable domain: KAGVTQTPRYLIKTRGQQVTLSCSPISGHRSVSWYQQTPGQGLQFLFEYFSETQRNKGNFPGRFSGRQFSNSRSEMNVSTLELGDSALYLCASSPTGGAGYGYTFGSGTRLTVV.